The text below deals with one T cell receptor (beta chain). In the study's own analysis: Filtering was not the same, since immunoSEQ gave junction-only sequences without quality scores. Assay: immunoSEQ multiplex PCR; the TCRdb copy retains only in-frame clones and omits some. V, J and clone size reflect that table, while D and trimming were determined from the DNA. The sample holds hundreds of thousands of clones; about 74% are singletons and the top ten take 1.5% to 2%. V trimming: 2 bases; J trimming: 1 base; junction bases outside the gene matches: 5. Per germline, CDR1 SGHNT and CDR2 YYREEE (reference sequence). This CDR3 contains 15 residues. These data originate in a study of shared clonotypes between healthy human individuals. The overall study: For every donor, three CD4 naive, three CD4 memory, two CD8 naive and one CD8 memory plates were used.

The genes are TRBV5-4 and TRBJ2-5, with 7 bases that match TRBD2. Sequencing input: memory CD4+ T cells sorted from blood. Subset defined: CD45RA-negative fraction. This TCR came from a woman aged 25 to 45 in good health. This CDR3 is CASSFGGGRQETQYF. The CDR3 bases are TGTGCCAGCAGCTTCGGCGGGGGACGCCAAGAGACCCAGTACTTC.